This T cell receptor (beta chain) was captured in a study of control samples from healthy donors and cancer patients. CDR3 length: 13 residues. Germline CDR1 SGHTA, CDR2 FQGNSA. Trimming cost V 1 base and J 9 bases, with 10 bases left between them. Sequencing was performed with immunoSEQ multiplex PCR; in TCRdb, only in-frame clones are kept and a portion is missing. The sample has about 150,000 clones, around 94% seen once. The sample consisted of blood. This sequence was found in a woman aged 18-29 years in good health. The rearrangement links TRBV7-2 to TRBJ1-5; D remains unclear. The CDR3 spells CASSLDAIGPQHF. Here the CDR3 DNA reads TGTGCCAGCAGCTTAGATGCTATAGGGCCCCAGCATTTT.